Shown below are 13 T cell receptor beta chains from a single sample sequenced in a study of cytomegalovirus exposure and HLA in healthy donors. The assay was immunoSEQ multiplex PCR, and TCRdb's table has in-frame clones only and misses some. The sample lists approximately 200,000 clones; about 79% were seen once. The specimen sequenced was PBMCs. The receptors stem from a woman aged 30 to 39 in good health and CMV-seropositive.

The chain employs TRBV28 and TRBJ1-2; maybe TRBD1 (6 bases). This CDR3 spans 14 amino acids. Trimming cost V 6 bases and J 7 bases, with 18 bases left between them. Germline lookup yields CDR1 MDHEN and CDR2 SYDVKM. CDR3 sequence reads: CASSPSRGWGGYTF. In DNA form, the CDR3 reads TGTGCCAGCAGCCCGTCGAGGGGGTGGGGTGGCTACACCTTC.

This chain uses TRBV28 with TRBJ2-3; D is possibly TRBD2 (7 bases). V lost 5 bases and J 0 bases, leaving 18 bases between the germline ends. The CDR3 has 17 residues. Germline V CDR1 and CDR2: MDHEN, SYDVKM. This CDR3 reads CASSPGDGGTSTDTQYF. CDR3 DNA: TGTGCCAGCAGTCCAGGGGACGGGGGGACTAGCACAGATACGCAGTATTTT.

The V and J genes are TRBV5-6 and TRBJ2-7; D is possibly TRBD1 (6 bases). V lost 7 bases and J 2 bases, leaving 10 bases between the germline ends. CDR3 size: 12 residues. The germline V gene encodes CDR1 SGHDT and CDR2 YYEEEE. The CDR3 region has the DNA TGTGCCAGCGGGACAACCACCTACGAGCAGTACTTC. It codes for CASGTTTYEQYF.

The genes are TRBV6-5 and TRBJ1-1; tentatively, D is TRBD1 (5 bases). Per germline, CDR1 MNHEY and CDR2 SVGAGI. Trimming took off 0 bases at V and 4 bases at J, with 9 bases between the two ends. The CDR3 extends over 14 amino acids. CDR3 nucleotide sequence: TGTGCCAGCAGTTACTCGGGGGGGACCACTGAAGCTTTCTTT. Translated, it gives CASSYSGGTTEAFF.

This clone appeared once. The V and J genes are TRBV7-8 and TRBJ1-1; the match to TRBD1 covers 7 bases. CDR3 size: 15 residues. Germline CDR1 and CDR2: SGHVS and FQNEAQ. V shed 5 bases and J 9 bases; nucleotides not matched to a gene: 15. The CDR3 reads CASSPDRARSKKAFF. In DNA, the CDR3 is TGTGCCAGCAGCCCCGACAGGGCAAGATCTAAGAAAGCTTTCTTT.

A single count supports this clone. The chain employs TRBV6-6 and TRBJ1-2; 9 bases are a match to TRBD1. This CDR3 is 14 amino acids long. Trimming at V came to 5 bases and at J to 4 bases, leaving 5 bases not matched to a gene. Germline V gene lookup returns CDR1 MNHNY and CDR2 SVGAGI (reference sequence). The CDR3 sequence is CASSTTGGAYGYTF. The CDR3 region has the DNA TGTGCCAGCAGTACTACAGGGGGCGCCTATGGCTACACCTTC.

The V call is TRBV30, the J call TRBJ1-3; TRBD1 might be the D (5 bases). The CDR3 extends over 13 amino acids. Trimming removed 3 bases from V and 5 bases from J, with 11 bases in between. Germline loops: CDR1 GTSNPN, CDR2 SVGIG (reference sequence). The CDR3 is CAWRVDIRNTIYF. CDR3 nucleotide sequence: TGTGCCTGGAGGGTGGACATAAGAAACACCATATATTTT.

V usage is TRBV6-6 and J usage is TRBJ2-7, with D perhaps matching TRBD1 (6 bases). The germline V and J ends were trimmed by 7 bases and 3 bases, with 16 bases remaining between them. There are 14 residues in the CDR3. Germline V CDR1 and CDR2: MNHNY, SVGAGI (reference sequence). This CDR3 reads CASTSNRAVYEQYF. The CDR3 nucleotides are TGTGCCAGCACTTCTAACAGGGCGGTCTACGAGCAGTACTTC.

The chain has TRBV5-6 and TRBJ2-7, with 9 bases identical to TRBD2. This CDR3 comprises 14 residues. The ends lost 0 bases at V and 4 bases at J; junction bases unmatched: 2. In germline, CDR1 is SGHDT, CDR2 YYEEEE. The CDR3 region has the DNA TGTGCCAGCAGCTTGGCTAGCGGGACTTACGAGCAGTACTTC. The encoded protein is CASSLASGTYEQYF.

This chain joins TRBV18 and TRBJ1-5; no clear D. Germline loops: CDR1 KGHSH, CDR2 LQKENI. The CDR3 length is 15 residues. V lost 2 bases to trimming and J lost 0 bases, with 8 bases between them. CDR3 DNA: TGTGCCAGCTCACCAGCGGGCTATAGCAATCAGCCCCAGCATTTT. Amino acids: CASSPAGYSNQPQHF.

This clone has only one observation. DNA for the CDR3: TGTGCCAGCAGTGAATTAGGGAGGGTACCCTACGAGCAGTACTTC. The encoded protein is CASSELGRVPYEQYF. The J gene is TRBJ2-7, the V gene TRBV6-1; 7 bases are shared with TRBD2. The CDR3 is made up of 15 amino acids. Looked up from germline, CDR1 is MNHNS and CDR2 is SASEGT. With 2 bases clipped from V and 2 bases from J, the junction kept 6 bases outside the gene matches.

The table lists this clone with a few counts. V is TRBV27 and J is TRBJ2-7; 12 bases fit TRBD1. Per the germline V gene, CDR1 is MNHEY and CDR2 is SMNVEV (reference sequence). With 3 bases clipped from V and 6 bases from J, the junction kept 6 bases outside the gene matches. The CDR3 contains 15 residues. DNA of the CDR3: TGTGCCAGCAGTTTGACGGGACAGGGGGCGAGCGAGCAGTACTTC. Residues: CASSLTGQGASEQYF.

The chain couples TRBV18 to TRBJ2-6; D is unresolved. This CDR3 contains 14 residues. With 2 bases removed from V and 2 bases from J, the gap between germline ends came to 4 bases. The germline V gene encodes CDR1 KGHSH and CDR2 LQKENI. CDR3 in amino acids: CASSPEAGANVLTF. In DNA form, the CDR3 reads TGTGCCAGCTCACCAGAGGCTGGGGCCAACGTCCTGACTTTC.